The 21 T cell receptor beta chains below come from one sample, sequenced in a study of blood T cells in healthy people across ages. A J-beta primer mix and a sample-barcoded 5' primer were used in a second PCR of roughly 6 to 11 cycles. From the 5' RACE reads, TCRdb called clonotypes with MiXCR, one entry per CDR3 protein. The data hold some 850,000 distinct CDR3 sequences, with roughly 25% observed a single time. The data were also submitted as part of a second study, on T cells of mothers and their children.

What was sequenced was blood. These TCRs come from a boy aged 5-17 years in good health.

The chain carries TRBV2 and TRBJ2-3, with TRBD2 matching 10 bases. This CDR3 is built from 15 residues. Per germline, CDR1 SNHLY and CDR2 FYNNEI. Trimming took 5 bases from V and 2 from J; bases not matched to a gene: 4. CDR3 loop: CASSWTSGDTDTQYF. The CDR3 DNA sequence: TGTGCCAGCAGTTGGACTAGCGGAGACACAGATACGCAGTATTTT.

This chain links TRBV6-5 with TRBJ1-1; D not certain. CDR1 and CDR2 (germline): MNHEY, SVGAGI. The ends were cut back, 2 bases at V and 3 bases at J, with 7 bases in the middle. The CDR3 has 13 residues. The CDR3 region has the DNA TGTGCCAGCAGTTACCGGGCAGACACTGAAGCTTTCTTT. The encoded protein is CASSYRADTEAFF.

Only a few counts were recorded for this clonotype. This chain links TRBV10-3 with TRBJ2-6, with D perhaps matching TRBD1 or TRBD2 (5 bases each). V lost 4 bases and J lost 0, with 7 bases in between. This CDR3 is 15 amino acids long. Germline V gives CDR1 ENHRY, CDR2 SYGVKD. The CDR3 reads CAISGDGSGANVLTF. In DNA, the CDR3 is TGTGCCATCAGTGGGGACGGCTCTGGGGCCAACGTCCTGACTTTC.

The genes are TRBV4-1 and TRBJ1-3; 7 bases match TRBD1. CDR3 length equals 16 residues. Germline CDR1 is MGHRA and CDR2 is YSYEKL. J gave up 1 base and V 7 bases, and 10 bases lay outside the gene matches. Here the CDR3 reads CASITGDSESGNTIYF. The CDR3, as DNA: TGCGCCAGCATCACCGGGGACAGCGAATCTGGAAACACCATATATTTT.

The chain uses TRBV20-1 and TRBJ1-5; 7 bases agree with TRBD1. Germline V gene sequence: CDR1 DFQATT, CDR2 SNEGSKA (reference sequence). This CDR3 has 16 amino acids. Losses at the gene ends were 1 base for V and 0 bases for J; bases not matched to a gene: 6. The chain's CDR3 is CSARARGWLSNQPQHF. CDR3 DNA: TGCAGTGCTAGAGCCAGGGGGTGGCTTAGCAATCAGCCCCAGCATTTT.

The chain recombines TRBV20-1 with TRBJ2-1; D is unclear. The CDR3 totals 13 residues. Germline loops: CDR1 DFQATT, CDR2 SNEGSKA (reference sequence). The germline V and J ends were trimmed by 6 bases and 5 bases, with 14 bases remaining between them. The CDR3 spells CSASRSHHNEQFF. CDR3 coding DNA: TGCAGTGCCTCAAGGTCTCACCACAATGAGCAGTTCTTC.

The chain combines TRBV29-1 with TRBJ2-5; D tentatively fits TRBD1 or TRBD2 (5 bases each). The germline V and J ends were trimmed by 3 bases and 7 bases, with 12 bases remaining between them. Germline loops: CDR1 SQVTM, CDR2 ANQGSEA. The CDR3 is 12 amino acids. The CDR3 protein is CSVEGTAGTQYF. CDR3 bases: TGCAGCGTTGAGGGGACGGCAGGGACCCAGTACTTC.

The table lists this clonotype with a few counts. The V call is TRBV28, the J call TRBJ2-5; 8 bases fit TRBD1. Matching the DNA end better, TRBJ2-7 makes the J call doubtful. Germline CDR1 is MDHEN and CDR2 is SYDVKM. This CDR3 is built from 14 residues. CDR3 sequence (DNA): TGTGCCAGCAGTGAGGACAGGGTGAGCAGCGAGCAGTACTTC. Translated, it gives CASSEDRVSSEQYF.

This clonotype has only a few counts. The J gene is TRBJ2-2, the V gene TRBV10-3, with 9 bases matching TRBD1. This CDR3 region has 13 residues. The V segment lost 10 bases and the J segment 6 bases; nucleotides outside the gene matches: 6. Germline CDR1 ENHRY, CDR2 SYGVKD. The DNA for the CDR3 is TGTGCCACGGACAGGGGATCTGCCGGGGAGCTGTTTTTT. Residues: CATDRGSAGELFF.

This clonotype was seen more than once but under ten times. The chain uses TRBV7-6 and TRBJ1-2, with unresolved D. In germline, CDR1 is SGHVS, CDR2 FNYEAQ. V shed 4 bases and J shed 4 bases, with 16 bases lying between them. The CDR3 contains 15 residues. The CDR3 DNA reads as TGTGCCAGCAGCTCCGGACGAAGCGGGAGCTATGGCTACACCTTC. This encodes CASSSGRSGSYGYTF.

V is TRBV5-6 and J is TRBJ1-3; 7 bases fit TRBD1. This CDR3 region has 19 residues. Losses at the gene ends were 2 bases for V and 4 bases for J; bases not matched to a gene: 18. CDR1 and CDR2 from the germline V gene are SGHDT and YYEEEE. DNA of the CDR3: TGTGCCAGCAGCTTTTGGAACAGGGGCAGCGGATGGTTCGGAAACACCATATATTTT. Its protein is CASSFWNRGSGWFGNTIYF.

In its sample, this clonotype was seen a few times. The chain combines TRBV6-5 with TRBJ1-2; no clear D. Per the germline V gene, CDR1 is MNHEY and CDR2 is SVGAGI. The length of the CDR3 is 15 residues. With 6 bases removed from V and 4 bases from J, the gap between germline ends came to 18 bases. The DNA of the CDR3 is TGTGCCAGCAGCCATTATAAGGGCGGCAGCTATGGCTACACCTTC. Amino acids: CASSHYKGGSYGYTF.

This clonotype was picked up a small number of times. This rearrangement joins TRBV20-1 to TRBJ2-5, with a tentative D call TRBD1 (6 bases). Trimming shortened V by 8 bases and J by 4 bases, and 20 bases separated the two germline ends. The CDR3 consists of 14 residues. Germline CDR1 is DFQATT and CDR2 is SNEGSKA (reference sequence). The chain's CDR3 is CSTTPRGFGETQYF. CDR3 nucleotides: TGCAGTACTACACCTAGGGGGTTTGGAGAGACCCAGTACTTC.

The gene calls are TRBV6-6 and TRBJ2-6, with D tentatively TRBD2 (6 bases). The CDR3 is 15 residues long. V was pared by 9 bases and J by 0 bases, with 12 bases between. Germline V gene sequence: CDR1 MNHNY, CDR2 SVGAGI (reference sequence). The CDR3: CASWRVDSGANVLTF. The DNA for the CDR3 is TGTGCCAGTTGGAGGGTGGACTCTGGGGCCAACGTCCTGACTTTC.

The chain uses TRBV7-9 and TRBJ2-7; the D call may be TRBD1 or TRBD2 (5 bases each). Germline CDR1 is SEHNR and CDR2 is FQNEAQ (reference sequence). V lost 4 bases to trimming and J lost 1 base, with 17 bases between them. The CDR3 is 16 amino acids. The CDR3 region has the DNA TGTGCCAGCAGCTCTAATTCCGGGGCGTTATCCTACGAGCAGTACTTC. This codes for CASSSNSGALSYEQYF.

This chain uses TRBV6-1 with TRBJ2-7; the D is unclear. Trimming stripped 7 bases from V and 2 bases from J, with 12 bases between. The CDR3 loop spans 13 amino acids. The germline V gene encodes CDR1 MNHNS and CDR2 SASEGT. CDR3 loop: CASTSELTYEQYF. CDR3 bases: TGTGCCAGCACTTCGGAGCTGACCTACGAGCAGTACTTC.

The V gene is TRBV20-1, the J gene TRBJ1-4; a possible D gene is TRBD1 (5 bases). V was trimmed by 6 bases and J by 8 bases, leaving 19 bases between them. The V gene's germline CDR1 is DFQATT and CDR2 SNEGSKA (reference sequence). The CDR3 is 14 residues long. This CDR3 is CSANSIGAREKLFF. The CDR3 coding sequence is TGCAGTGCCAACTCTATCGGGGCGCGAGAAAAACTGTTTTTT.

This clonotype was counted between two and nine times. One end of the junction varies from germline; a read error may be responsible. This chain uses TRBV25-1 with TRBJ1-1, with a possible D match to TRBD1 (5 bases). CDR3 size: 16 residues. The V gene's germline CDR1 is MGHDK and CDR2 SYGVNS. CDR3 protein: CASSAARVRWNTEAFF. CDR3 coding DNA: TGTGCCAGTAGTGCCGCCAGGGTTCGGTGGAACACTGAAGCTTTCTTT.

This clonotype has a handful of counts. The rearrangement links TRBV5-4 to TRBJ1-1; D gene unclear. Trimming pared 4 bases from V and 4 bases from J, leaving 14 bases between. This CDR3 region has 14 residues. The V gene's germline CDR1 is SGHNT and CDR2 YYREEE (reference sequence). CDR3 sequence: CASSRTGRLTEAFF. For the CDR3, the DNA is TGTGCCAGCAGCCGGACTGGGAGGCTCACTGAAGCTTTCTTT.

This clonotype was found a few times. The chain combines TRBV2 with TRBJ2-2; D possibly corresponds to TRBD1 (6 bases). With 3 bases removed from V and 0 bases from J, the gap between germline ends came to 14 bases. CDR3 length: 17 residues. The germline V gene encodes CDR1 SNHLY and CDR2 FYNNEI. This chain's CDR3 is CASSEDQGHANTGELFF. The DNA for the CDR3 is TGTGCCAGCAGTGAGGATCAGGGACACGCGAACACCGGGGAGCTGTTTTTT.

In its sample, this clonotype was seen once. The V call is TRBV28, the J call TRBJ1-2, with D possibly matching TRBD1 (5 bases). Germline V gene sequence: CDR1 MDHEN, CDR2 SYDVKM. The V gene lost 4 bases and the J gene lost 7 bases, with 16 bases spanning the gap. This CDR3 contains 14 residues. CDR3 coding DNA: TGTGCCAGCAGTTCCTGGGGACTCCAAGGTGGCTACACCTTC. Its protein product is CASSSWGLQGGYTF.